One sample yielded the 27 T cell receptor beta chains listed below, sequenced in a study of glioma-infiltrating T cells after dendritic cell vaccination. Regarding time point: after dendritic cell vaccination, including at tumor progression/relapse. Repertoires were generated with immunoSEQ multiplex PCR, while TCRdb's copy carries only in-frame clones and drops some. The table has more than 95,000 clones, 90% seen once; the top ten hold around 2.6%. The source material was blood, sampled after dendritic cell vaccination. The receptors stem from a human donor with glioblastoma.

The chain carries TRBV29-1 and TRBJ2-3, with unresolved D. CDR3 length: 13 residues. Trimming removed 4 bases from V and 2 bases from J, with 10 bases in between. CDR1 SQVTM and CDR2 ANQGSEA come from the germline V gene. CDR3 coding DNA: TGCAGCGTTGCGGTGGTGTCCACAGATACGCAGTATTTT. Protein sequence: CSVAVVSTDTQYF.

The gene calls are TRBV27 and TRBJ1-2, with 8 bases that match TRBD1. Losses at the gene ends were 5 bases for V and 8 bases for J; bases not matched to a gene: 13. Germline V gives CDR1 MNHEY, CDR2 SMNVEV (reference sequence). The CDR3 sequence is 15 residues long. The CDR3 protein is CASSPYRGISEGYTF. DNA of the CDR3: TGTGCCAGCAGTCCCTACAGGGGGATATCTGAGGGCTACACCTTC.

The chain carries TRBV9 and TRBJ1-5; D unresolved. This CDR3 is built from 15 residues. Germline CDR1 reads SGDLS; CDR2 reads YYNGEE. V was pared by 1 base and J by 7 bases, with 15 bases between. The CDR3 DNA reads TGTGCCAGCAGCGTATTGGGTAGGGAGGGACAGCCCCAGCATTTT. It yields the protein CASSVLGREGQPQHF.

The chain links TRBV11-2 to TRBJ2-3; 10 positions agree with TRBD1. Looked up from germline, CDR1 is SGHAT and CDR2 is FQNNGV. The CDR3 runs 19 residues. V was pared by 5 bases and J by 2 bases, with 16 bases of the junction left unmatched. In DNA, the CDR3 is TGTGCCAGCAGCCGTACAATCGACAGGGGGCGCGGACTCACAGATACGCAGTATTTT. Protein: CASSRTIDRGRGLTDTQYF.

The chain has TRBV5-1 and TRBJ1-2; 9 bases agree with TRBD1. Germline CDR1 and CDR2: SGHRS and YFSETQ. This CDR3 is built from 15 residues. V was clipped by 4 bases and J by 5 bases; unmatched bases: 9. The CDR3 DNA reads TGCGCCAGCAGCCTGGGACAGGGTGCTCGGTATGGCTACACCTTC. Translation: CASSLGQGARYGYTF. The full variable domain, with the rest looked up from reference TRBV5-1 and TRBJ1-2, is KAGVTQTPRYLIKTRGQQVTLSCSPISGHRSVSWYQQTPGQGLQFLFEYFSETQRNKGNFPGRFSGRQFSNSRSEMNVSTLELGDSALYLCASSLGQGARYGYTFGSGTRLTVV.

This clone was found once. The chain carries TRBV29-1 and TRBJ2-5; possible D gene TRBD2, 7 bases. There are 13 residues in the CDR3. Germline CDR1 and CDR2: SQVTM and ANQGSEA. The ends were cut back, 6 bases at V and 5 bases at J, with 16 bases in the middle. The CDR3 is CSVRGASSETQYF. The CDR3 region has the DNA TGCAGCGTACGGGGGGCATCATCGGAGACCCAGTACTTC. Full variable domain (outside the CDR3, taken from reference TRBV29-1 and TRBJ2-5): SAVISQKPSRDICQRGTSLTIQCQVDSQVTMMFWYRQQPGQSLTLIATANQGSEATYESGFVIDKFPISRPNLTFSTLTVSNMSPEDSSIYLCSVRGASSETQYFGPGTRLLVL.

The gene calls are TRBV11-2 and TRBJ2-7; 12 nucleotides line up with TRBD2. This CDR3 is built from 16 residues. V trimming: 4 bases; J trimming: 4 bases; junction bases outside the gene matches: 8. Germline V lookup: CDR1 SGHAT, CDR2 FQNNGV. The CDR3 nucleotides read TGTGCCAGCAGCTCACCTCTAGCGGGAGGGCCTTACGAGCAGTACTTC. Protein sequence: CASSSPLAGGPYEQYF.

The CDR3 region has the DNA TGTGCCAGCAGTTCCCGTGGACACTCTGGAAACACCATATATTTT. Amino acids: CASSSRGHSGNTIYF. This chain links TRBV28 with TRBJ1-3, with D tentatively TRBD1 (5 bases). Germline CDR1 MDHEN, CDR2 SYDVKM. V gave up 4 bases and J gave up 0 bases, with 10 bases separating them. CDR3 size: 15 residues. Full variable domain (remainder filled in from reference TRBV28 and TRBJ1-3): DVKVTQSSRYLVKRTGEKVFLECVQDMDHENMFWYRQDPGLGLRLIYFSYDVKMKEKGDIPEGYSVSREKKERFSLILESASTNQTSMYLCASSSRGHSGNTIYFGEGSWLTVV.

This sequence joins TRBV5-5 and TRBJ1-2, with D uncertain. Between the trimmed V and J ends, which lost 4 bases and 5 bases, there was a span of 9 bases. The CDR3 contains 12 residues. Looked up from germline, CDR1 is SGHKS and CDR2 is YYEKEE (reference sequence). CDR3 amino acids: CASSVREYGYTF. DNA of the CDR3: TGTGCCAGCAGCGTCCGCGAGTATGGCTACACCTTC.

V and J are TRBV19 and TRBJ1-2, with D unclear. This CDR3 region has 16 residues. Germline lookup yields CDR1 LNHDA and CDR2 SQIVND (reference sequence). The V gene lost 3 bases and the J gene lost 0 bases, with 14 bases spanning the gap. The CDR3 region is CASSIPDGLANYGYTF. The CDR3 bases are TGTGCCAGTAGTATCCCAGACGGGTTAGCTAACTATGGCTACACCTTC.

The chain uses TRBV11-1 and TRBJ1-1, with D unresolved. This CDR3 has 12 residues. Germline V gene lookup returns CDR1 SGHAT and CDR2 FQDESV (reference sequence). Trimming removed 1 base at V and 5 bases at J, with 5 bases between. The CDR3 nucleotides read TGTGCCAGCAGCTTAGGACAAACTGAAGCTTTCTTT. Translation: CASSLGQTEAFF.

The chain uses TRBV7-6 and TRBJ1-2; tentatively, D is TRBD1 (5 bases). This CDR3 contains 13 residues. Germline V lookup: CDR1 SGHVS, CDR2 FNYEAQ. The ends were cut back, 6 bases at V and 7 bases at J, with 15 bases in the middle. CDR3 in amino acids: CASSETLGGGYTF. In nucleotides, the CDR3 is TGTGCCAGCAGTGAAACTTTGGGGGGTGGCTACACCTTC.

As to this clone: Other DNA sequences in this specimen translate into the identical CDR3. V usage is TRBV5-6 and J usage is TRBJ1-6, with 8 bases lining up with TRBD1. Losses at the gene ends were 4 bases for V and 13 bases for J; bases not matched to a gene: 10. The length of the CDR3 is 14 residues. CDR1 and CDR2 from the germline V gene are SGHDT and YYEEEE. The CDR3 loop is CASSRQGSLSPLHF. The CDR3 DNA follows: TGTGCCAGCAGCCGACAGGGGTCTCTTTCCCCCCTCCACTTT.

This rearrangement joins TRBV10-2 to TRBJ2-5, with D tentatively TRBD2 (5 bases). The CDR3 covers 12 residues. V lost 4 bases and J lost 4, with 7 bases in between. CDR1 and CDR2 (germline): WSHSY, SAAADI. The CDR3 sequence is CASSVSAETQYF. DNA of the CDR3: TGCGCCAGCAGTGTTAGCGCAGAGACCCAGTACTTC.

This sequence joins TRBV9 and TRBJ1-1; 11 bases fit TRBD1. With V trimmed by 3 bases and J by 4 bases, 5 bases remained unmatched. This CDR3 has 15 amino acids. Germline V gene data show CDR1 as SGDLS and CDR2 as YYNGEE. The CDR3 bases are TGTGCCAGCAGCGCTCTAGGACAGGGGGCCACTGAAGCTTTCTTT. Encoded protein: CASSALGQGATEAFF.

The CDR3 DNA reads as TGTGCCAGCAGCTCAGGCCCCATAGCGGGAGGAAATACGCAGTATTTT. Translating it yields CASSSGPIAGGNTQYF. The chain combines TRBV7-3 with TRBJ2-3, with 10 bases fitting TRBD2. This CDR3 comprises 16 residues. Germline-derived CDR1 and CDR2 are SGHTA and FQGTGA. V gave up 4 bases and J gave up 7 bases; unmatched junction bases: 11.

The CDR3 coding sequence is TGTGCCAGCAGCTTGGTAGCGGGGGGGCCTATAAGCTATGTGCAGTACTTC. Its translation: CASSLVAGGPISYVQYF. The chain joins TRBV5-8 to TRBJ2-7; 11 bases match TRBD2. Germline V lookup: CDR1 SGHTS, CDR2 YDEGEE. The CDR3 runs 17 residues. The ends lost 0 bases at V and 9 bases at J; junction bases unmatched: 14.

The chain joins TRBV9 to TRBJ2-3; TRBD2 is a possible D gene (5 bases). In germline, CDR1 is SGDLS, CDR2 YYNGEE. The V and J ends lost 3 bases and 6 bases respectively, with 17 bases between them. The CDR3 is 15 amino acids. CDR3 region: CASSAGWLASDTQYF. CDR3 nucleotide sequence: TGTGCCAGCAGCGCCGGGTGGTTAGCGTCTGATACGCAGTATTTT.

The chain employs TRBV4-1 and TRBJ2-1; 9 nucleotides agree with TRBD2. Per the germline V gene, CDR1 is MGHRA and CDR2 is YSYEKL. This CDR3 contains 15 residues. V lost 1 base and J lost 7; bases outside the gene matches: 5. The CDR3 protein is CASSQGLAGRNEQFF. Here the CDR3 DNA reads TGCGCCAGCAGCCAAGGCCTAGCGGGAAGGAATGAGCAGTTCTTC.

This chain joins TRBV27 and TRBJ2-7, with TRBD1 matching 7 bases. The CDR3 runs 16 residues. CDR1 and CDR2 from the germline V gene are MNHEY and SMNVEV (reference sequence). The trim removed 4 bases at V and 5 bases at J, leaving 14 bases unmatched. CDR3 nucleotides: TGTGCCAGCAGTTCCTCCCGGACAGGCTGGTCCCACGAGCAGTACTTC. Translation gives CASSSSRTGWSHEQYF.

This rearrangement joins TRBV5-4 to TRBJ2-1, with TRBD2 matching 9 bases. CDR1 and CDR2 (germline): SGHNT, YYREEE (reference sequence). V trimming: 2 bases; J trimming: 5 bases; junction bases outside the gene matches: 5. The CDR3 is 15 residues long. The CDR3 nucleotides are TGTGCCAGCAGCTTATATAGCGGGAGAAACAATGAGCAGTTCTTC. This codes for CASSLYSGRNNEQFF.

The chain uses TRBV6-1 and TRBJ2-3, with 12 bases aligning to TRBD2. This CDR3 spans 15 amino acids. V shed 4 bases and J 3 bases; nucleotides not matched to a gene: 2. Germline V gene data show CDR1 as MNHNS and CDR2 as SASEGT. The CDR3 region is CASSASGGATDTQYF. The CDR3 nucleotides are TGTGCCAGCAGTGCTAGCGGGGGGGCGACAGATACGCAGTATTTT.

The V call is TRBV28, the J call TRBJ1-5; D is uncertain. V was cut by 3 bases and J by 6 bases, with 6 bases left in between. CDR3 length equals 12 residues. Germline CDR1 reads MDHEN; CDR2 reads SYDVKM. CDR3 sequence: CASSLYSQPQHF. The CDR3 DNA reads TGTGCCAGCAGTTTGTATAGTCAGCCCCAGCATTTT.

This rearrangement joins TRBV29-1 to TRBJ2-1; TRBD1 matches at 9 bases. The length of the CDR3 is 13 residues. Per the germline V gene, CDR1 is SQVTM and CDR2 is ANQGSEA. Losses at the gene ends were 7 bases for V and 6 bases for J; bases not matched to a gene: 7. CDR3 region: CSAKDRGANEQFF. In DNA form, the CDR3 reads TGCAGCGCGAAGGACAGGGGAGCCAATGAGCAGTTCTTC.

The CDR3 DNA sequence: TGTGCCAGCAGTTACGGTCGGGGTGCCTACGAGCAGTACTTC. Translation: CASSYGRGAYEQYF. This rearrangement joins TRBV6-5 to TRBJ2-7; possible D gene TRBD2, 5 bases. Trimming stripped 2 bases from V and 2 bases from J, with 10 bases between. The CDR3 loop spans 14 amino acids. Germline lookup yields CDR1 MNHEY and CDR2 SVGAGI.

The chain carries TRBV7-2 and TRBJ2-1; 9 bases fit TRBD1. Per the germline V gene, CDR1 is SGHTA and CDR2 is FQGNSA. The CDR3 runs to 14 residues. V shed 4 bases and J 5 bases; nucleotides not matched to a gene: 3. CDR3 bases: TGTGCCAGCAGCTCGGGACAGGGCCACAATGAGCAGTTCTTC. Protein product: CASSSGQGHNEQFF.

The chain uses TRBV5-4 and TRBJ1-4, with 8 bases identical to TRBD1. V lost 1 base and J lost 5; bases outside the gene matches: 7. Germline V gives CDR1 SGHNT, CDR2 YYREEE (reference sequence). The CDR3 sequence is 16 residues long. CDR3 in DNA: TGTGCCAGCAGCTTGCCTGGACAGGGACGAAATGAAAAACTGTTTTTT. It translates to CASSLPGQGRNEKLFF.